A single sample gave rise to the 24 T cell receptor beta chains below, sequenced in a study of shared clonotypes between healthy human individuals. Only in-frame clones appear in the TCRdb table, and some are missing; sequencing was by immunoSEQ multiplex PCR. The sample yields some 490,000 clones, more than 75% seen once. Sequencing used PBMCs. The receptors come from a woman in her thirties or forties in good health. Some clones in this sample may be carry-over from other donors' samples.

This clone was seen more than once but under ten times. The chain links TRBV6-1 to TRBJ2-7, with a weak D call TRBD1 (6 bases). CDR1 and CDR2 (germline): MNHNS, SASEGT. CDR3 length equals 16 residues. V was clipped by 1 base and J by 0 bases, with 13 bases between them. The CDR3 nucleotides are TGTGCCAGCAGTGAAGTACCGGGACACCGCTCCTACGAGCAGTACTTC. As protein: CASSEVPGHRSYEQYF.

The V call is TRBV28, the J call TRBJ1-1; D is ambiguous. This CDR3 has 15 amino acids. With 6 bases removed from V and 5 bases from J, the gap between germline ends came to 19 bases. From germline, CDR1 is MDHEN and CDR2 SYDVKM. The CDR3 bases are TGTGCCAGCAGCCCCCCTAGGGAGGGAGTGACTGAAGCTTTCTTT. It yields the protein CASSPPREGVTEAFF.

The V gene is TRBV7-3, the J gene TRBJ2-1; D gene ambiguous. The CDR3 contains 16 residues. The germline V gene encodes CDR1 SGHTA and CDR2 FQGTGA. Trimming cost V 2 bases and J 0 bases, with 11 bases left between them. In DNA, the CDR3 is TGTGCCAGCAGCTTACGGGCCGCTAGCTCCTACAATGAGCAGTTCTTC. This gives the protein CASSLRAASSYNEQFF.

There are a few counts of this clone. V usage is TRBV7-2 and J usage is TRBJ2-5, with D unresolved. The V gene lost 5 bases and the J gene lost 5 bases, with 12 bases spanning the gap. Germline-derived CDR1 and CDR2 are SGHTA and FQGNSA. The CDR3 covers 13 residues. As DNA, the CDR3 is TGTGCCAGCAGCGCCCCCGATCGGGAGACCCAGTACTTC. Translating it yields CASSAPDRETQYF.

On this clone: This CDR3 is also generated by other DNA sequences in the sample. The chain carries TRBV5-1 and TRBJ2-1, with 12 positions matching TRBD2. Germline V lookup: CDR1 SGHRS, CDR2 YFSETQ. Trimming at V came to 4 bases and at J to 5 bases, leaving 4 bases not matched to a gene. The CDR3 is 15 residues long. The CDR3 sequence: CASSLGLAGNNEQFF. CDR3 DNA sequence: TGCGCCAGCAGCCTCGGACTAGCGGGGAACAATGAGCAGTTCTTC. The full variable domain, completed using reference TRBV5-1 and TRBJ2-1, is KAGVTQTPRYLIKTRGQQVTLSCSPISGHRSVSWYQQTPGQGLQFLFEYFSETQRNKGNFPGRFSGRQFSNSRSEMNVSTLELGDSALYLCASSLGLAGNNEQFFGPGTRLTVL.

The DNA of the CDR3 is TGTGCCAGCAGTGACAGGGGGCGGACCGGGGAGCTGTTTTTT. Translated, it gives CASSDRGRTGELFF. The rearrangement links TRBV2 to TRBJ2-2; 8 bases agree with TRBD1. Germline V gene sequence: CDR1 SNHLY, CDR2 FYNNEI. The CDR3 runs to 14 residues. The V gene end was trimmed by 3 bases and the J gene end by 5 bases; junction bases not matched to a gene: 2.

The chain has TRBV2 and TRBJ2-1; D unclear. Germline V gene lookup returns CDR1 SNHLY and CDR2 FYNNEI. The CDR3 spans 14 residues. The V gene lost 4 bases and the J gene lost 7 bases, with 14 bases spanning the gap. The CDR3 DNA reads as TGTGCCAGCAGTGTTGAGTCAGGTGATAATGAGCAGTTCTTC. Its translation: CASSVESGDNEQFF.

V is TRBV6-1 and J is TRBJ1-5, with D hard to call. CDR1 MNHNS and CDR2 SASEGT come from the germline V gene. The CDR3 has 13 residues. V shed 7 bases and J shed 3 bases, with 10 bases lying between them. In nucleotides, the CDR3 is TGTGCCAGCACAGAAACATTCAATCAGCCCCAGCATTTT. This codes for CASTETFNQPQHF.

This chain joins TRBV2 and TRBJ2-1, with 8 bases aligning to TRBD2. J lost 4 bases, V lost 6 bases, and 8 bases had no gene match. CDR3 length: 15 residues. Germline CDR1 reads SNHLY; CDR2 reads FYNNEI. Here the CDR3 DNA reads TGTGCCAGCAGGCCCCTAGCGGGTGTATACAATGAGCAGTTCTTC. Translation gives CASRPLAGVYNEQFF.

This clone was counted between two and nine times. The chain recombines TRBV29-1 with TRBJ1-1; 8 bases are a match to TRBD1. The CDR3 loop spans 13 amino acids. The V segment lost 7 bases and the J segment 0 bases; nucleotides outside the gene matches: 4. Germline V gene lookup returns CDR1 SQVTM and CDR2 ANQGSEA. CDR3: CSAPTGVNTEAFF. The CDR3 DNA reads TGCAGCGCCCCGACAGGGGTGAACACTGAAGCTTTCTTT.

This clone has only one observation. J is TRBJ2-1 and V is TRBV9; 9 bases map to TRBD2. J lost 4 bases, V lost 3 bases, and 5 bases had no gene match. The CDR3 sequence is 15 residues long. The germline V gene has CDR1 SGDLS and CDR2 YYNGEE. As DNA, the CDR3 is TGTGCCAGCAGCGCCCTAGCGGGACTTTACAATGAGCAGTTCTTC. It codes for CASSALAGLYNEQFF.

The chain has TRBV27 and TRBJ2-7; D not certain. Germline V CDR1 and CDR2: MNHEY, SMNVEV (reference sequence). CDR3 length: 14 amino acids. Trimming cost V 2 bases and J 0 bases, with 8 bases left between them. CDR3 coding DNA: TGTGCCAGCAGTTTACGACTCGCCTCCTACGAGCAGTACTTC. This sequence encodes CASSLRLASYEQYF.

Concerning this clone itself: The junction shows a germline mismatch at one end, possibly a read error. This sample includes further DNA sequences coding for the same CDR3. The chain combines TRBV30 with TRBJ2-5; D is unclear. Germline loops: CDR1 GTSNPN, CDR2 SVGIG (reference sequence). The CDR3 loop spans 13 amino acids. CDR3 region: CAWSPAASVAQYF. The CDR3 nucleotides are TGCGCCTGGAGTCCCGCAGCCTCCGTAGCCCAGTACTTC.

The V gene is TRBV28, the J gene TRBJ2-5; D not certain. The CDR3 is 12 residues long. The germline V gene encodes CDR1 MDHEN and CDR2 SYDVKM. V gave up 6 bases and J gave up 3 bases, with 8 bases separating them. The CDR3 spells CASRSGEETQYF. The CDR3 coding sequence is TGTGCCAGCAGGTCGGGTGAAGAGACCCAGTACTTC.

This chain uses TRBV18 with TRBJ1-1; D remains unclear. With 1 base removed from V and 1 base from J, the gap between germline ends came to 13 bases. CDR3 length: 16 amino acids. Germline CDR1 KGHSH, CDR2 LQKENI. This chain's CDR3 is CASSPLVSGGNTEAFF. The CDR3, as DNA: TGTGCCAGCTCACCACTCGTTTCAGGTGGGAACACTGAAGCTTTCTTT.

The rearrangement joins TRBV6-1 to TRBJ2-1, with 12 bases lining up with TRBD2. The CDR3 has 15 amino acids. Germline CDR1 MNHNS, CDR2 SASEGT. Trimming at V came to 6 bases and at J to 3 bases, leaving 3 bases not matched to a gene. CDR3 nucleotides: TGTGCCAGCAGACTAGCGGGAGGCCTCTACAATGAGCAGTTCTTC. This translates into CASRLAGGLYNEQFF.

The chain couples TRBV7-2 to TRBJ2-7, with unresolved D. The CDR3 runs 14 residues. Trimming cost V 1 base and J 3 bases, with 10 bases left between them. Germline V lookup: CDR1 SGHTA, CDR2 FQGNSA. CDR3 bases: TGTGCCAGCAGCTTAGAACCGGGCGGCTACGAGCAGTACTTC. It specifies CASSLEPGGYEQYF.

This clone came up once. The V gene is TRBV28, the J gene TRBJ1-5; the D gene is possibly TRBD1 (5 bases). The CDR3 has 19 residues. Germline V gene sequence: CDR1 MDHEN, CDR2 SYDVKM. V lost 8 bases, J lost 0 bases, and 26 bases lay in between. In nucleotides, the CDR3 is TGTGCCAGCGTTTTTGCTTGGCCCGAGGGACTTTATAGCAATCAGCCCCAGCATTTT. Translated, it gives CASVFAWPEGLYSNQPQHF. Looking up the rest from reference TRBV28 and TRBJ1-5 gives the full variable domain: DVKVTQSSRYLVKRTGEKVFLECVQDMDHENMFWYRQDPGLGLRLIYFSYDVKMKEKGDIPEGYSVSREKKERFSLILESASTNQTSMYLCASVFAWPEGLYSNQPQHFGDGTRLSIL.

This clone was recorded once. This sequence joins TRBV7-8 and TRBJ2-7, with 8 bases aligning to TRBD1. The V gene's germline CDR1 is SGHVS and CDR2 FQNEAQ. The trim removed 2 bases at V and 3 bases at J, leaving 6 bases unmatched. This CDR3 comprises 15 residues. The CDR3 spells CASSLRRDRFYEQYF. The CDR3 DNA follows: TGTGCCAGCAGCTTAAGGCGGGACAGGTTCTACGAGCAGTACTTC.

Written as DNA, the CDR3 is TGTGCCTGGAGTGCCCGGACCAATCAGCCCCAGCATTTT. This translates into CAWSARTNQPQHF. This chain connects TRBV30 to TRBJ1-5; D call uncertain. The CDR3 extends over 13 amino acids. V was cut by 1 base and J by 3 bases, with 7 bases left in between. Germline assignment: CDR1 GTSNPN and CDR2 SVGIG (reference sequence).

The rearrangement joins TRBV30 to TRBJ2-7; D may match TRBD1 or TRBD2 (5 bases each). The germline V gene encodes CDR1 GTSNPN and CDR2 SVGIG (reference sequence). This CDR3 is built from 13 residues. The V end was cut by 5 bases, the J end by 6 bases, with 17 bases between. The CDR3 coding sequence is TGTGCCTGGGGTAATTCCGGGACCGCCGAGCAGTACTTC. Amino acid sequence: CAWGNSGTAEQYF.

V and J are TRBV7-8 and TRBJ1-3; tentatively, D is TRBD1 (6 bases). The CDR3 is made up of 15 amino acids. V was cut by 5 bases and J by 1 base, with 12 bases left in between. The germline gives CDR1 SGHVS, CDR2 FQNEAQ. DNA of the CDR3: TGTGCCAGCAGCCTAGAGGGGGGTTCTGGAAACACCATATATTTT. This gives the protein CASSLEGGSGNTIYF.

V is TRBV1 and J is TRBJ2-5; TRBD2, the table's D call, was not compared with the DNA. TRBV1 is recorded as a pseudogene. This CDR3 is built from 18 residues. CDR3 residues: CTSSQDEAGGPRQETQYF. In DNA form, the CDR3 reads TGCACCAGCAGCCAAGATGAGGCGGGAGGGCCGAGGCAAGAGACCCAGTACTTC.

The CDR3 nucleotides read TGTGCCAGCAGCGTACGGGCGGACAATGAGCAGTTCTTC. This sequence encodes CASSVRADNEQFF. The rearrangement links TRBV9 to TRBJ2-1; D uncertain. Trimming removed 1 base from V and 5 bases from J, with 7 bases in between. CDR1 is SGDLS and CDR2 is YYNGEE in the germline V gene. The CDR3 runs to 13 residues.